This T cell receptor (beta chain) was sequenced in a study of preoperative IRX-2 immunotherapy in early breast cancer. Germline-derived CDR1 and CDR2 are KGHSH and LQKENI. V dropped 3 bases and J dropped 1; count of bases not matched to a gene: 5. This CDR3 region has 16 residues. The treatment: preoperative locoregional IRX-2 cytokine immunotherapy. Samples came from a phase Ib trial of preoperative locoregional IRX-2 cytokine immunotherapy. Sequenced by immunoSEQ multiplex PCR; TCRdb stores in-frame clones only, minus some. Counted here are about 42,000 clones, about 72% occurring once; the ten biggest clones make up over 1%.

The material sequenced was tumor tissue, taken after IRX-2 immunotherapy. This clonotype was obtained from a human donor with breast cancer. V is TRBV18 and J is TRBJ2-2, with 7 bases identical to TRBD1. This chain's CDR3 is CASSPRGQVNTGELFF. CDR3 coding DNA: TGTGCCAGCTCACCGCGAGGACAGGTGAACACCGGGGAGCTGTTTTTT.